Listed below are T cell receptor beta chains from one sample, sequenced in a study of T-cell reconstitution after alpha-beta-depleted transplantation in children. TCRdb used MiXCR to reprocess the PCR reads, holding one entry per CDR3 protein. The table shows about 270,000 distinct CDR3 sequences, with nearly 10% occurring only once. The source was PBMCs from the stem cell graft donor, collected from the stem cell graft. All receptors derive from a human donor who donated a stem cell graft to a child with SCID. Both conserved end residues are part of each CDR3. The order of the fields is D gene, V gene, J gene, clone size, CDR3 DNA, CDR3 protein. A D gene is named only where the DNA matches it firmly. Expanded clones get a size class; other rows say once, few or many, or leave the size out.

NA	TRBV27	TRBJ1-3	NA	TGTGCCAGCAGTCCATCCTCCAGGGGTACCATATATTTT	CASSPSSRGTIYF
NA	TRBV29-1	TRBJ1-1	many	TGCAGCGTTGATATCGCTGACACTGAAGCTTTCTTT	CSVDIADTEAFF
TRBD2	TRBV5-1	TRBJ2-1	few	TGCGCCAGCAGCAAGACTAGCGGGGTATACAATGAGCAGTTCTTC	CASSKTSGVYNEQFF
NA	TRBV5-6	TRBJ2-5	NA	TGTGCCAGCAGCCCCATTGGAGGGGGCGTTTGGTTC	CASSPIGGGVWF
TRBD2	TRBV2	TRBJ2-7	NA	TGTGCCAGCAGTGCTCAGCTAGCGGGCGAGCAGTACTTC	CASSAQLAGEQYF
NA	TRBV29-1	TRBJ1-1	few	TGCAGCGTCCTCCCTTATGTGAACACTGAAGCTTTCTTT	CSVLPYVNTEAFF
NA	TRBV29-1	TRBJ2-1	many	TGCAGCGTTGATGCAGGATGGAATGAGCAGTTCTTC	CSVDAGWNEQFF
TRBD1	TRBV4-1	TRBJ1-1	NA	TGCGCCAGCAGCCGAACGGACAGGGATGAAGCTTTCTTT	CASSRTDRDEAFF
TRBD2	TRBV5-1	TRBJ2-1	many	TGCGCCAGCAGCTTAATCGGGGGGGCCCATGAGCAGTTCTTC	CASSLIGGAHEQFF
NA	TRBV6-1	TRBJ2-7	few	TGTGCCAGCAGTCGATCCTGGGACCGTTCCTACGAGCAGTACTTC	CASSRSWDRSYEQYF
TRBD2	TRBV14	TRBJ2-7	NA	TGTGCCAGCAGCCAAACTAGCGGGGGGGTTTCTCCCTACGAGCAGTACTTC	CASSQTSGGVSPYEQYF
NA	TRBV7-2	TRBJ1-1	few	TGTGCCAGCAGCCCAACGGCCCAGATGAACACTGAAGCTTTCTTT	CASSPTAQMNTEAFF